The clone carrying this T cell receptor beta chain has at least ten counts. The germline V gene has CDR1 SNHLY and CDR2 FYNNEI. Between the trimmed V and J ends, which lost 1 base and 8 bases, there was a span of 12 bases. CDR3 length equals 14 residues. This sample is drawn from a study of early T cells in non-severe SARS-CoV-2 infection. One entry per CDR3 protein results from TCRdb running MiXCR on the 5' RACE reads. The sample records about 80,000 distinct CDR3 sequences, 5% being singletons. This chain joins TRBV2 and TRBJ2-1; tentatively, D is TRBD2 (6 bases). The sample was whole blood, taken at baseline. This TCR derives from an adult who was a healthcare worker with PCR-confirmed SARS-CoV-2 infection or an uninfected control (not recorded which). The CDR3 protein is CASSEGSGLYEQFF. CDR3 sequence (DNA): TGTGCCAGCAGTGAAGGTAGCGGCCTCTATGAGCAGTTCTTC.